This T cell receptor (beta chain) originates from a study of blood T cell repertoires in COVID-19. Study summary: Samples of COVID-19 (acute and convalescent) were obtained from the United States, Italy and Spain. T cells, B-cell-depleted T cells, or PBMCs supplied cDNA or gDNA.

Per the original methods: Nucleated cell counts were estimated from reference gene primer amplification. Here immunoSEQ multiplex PCR was the method, and the copy in TCRdb shows in-frame clones only, minus some. The V and J calls and the clone size are those of that table, but D and trimming were determined from the DNA. The sample holds 500,000 or so clones, around 90% seen once. Germline-derived CDR1 and CDR2 are SGDLS and YYNGEE. The CDR3 covers 14 residues. V was shortened by 4 bases and J by 4 bases, with 15 bases between the two germline ends. The cohort comprised adults aged 18 to 89 years residing in under 25 US areas.

V and J are TRBV9 and TRBJ2-7; maybe TRBD1 (5 bases). The receptor was derived from a woman aged 18 to 35 who had recovered from COVID-19. Sequences were obtained from PBMCs or T cells enriched from blood (not recorded which). This CDR3 reads CASSPTAMHYEQYF. DNA of the CDR3: TGTGCCAGCAGCCCGACAGCTATGCATTACGAGCAGTACTTC.